This section outlines one TCR beta chain sequence together with its context. This sample is part of a study of blood T cell repertoires in COVID-19. For the study at large: The samples span acute and convalescent COVID-19 from the United States, Italy and Spain. Sources were T cells, B-cell-depleted T cells, or PBMCs; the material itself was cDNA or gDNA.

The germline gives CDR1 SNHLY, CDR2 FYNNEI. V lost 11 bases and J lost 0; bases outside the gene matches: 5. There are 14 residues in the CDR3. Per the study methods: The assay estimated nucleated cells by amplifying reference gene primers. Data came from immunoSEQ multiplex PCR; TCRdb stores just in-frame clones and leaves some out. For V, J and clone size, that table is used; D and trimming come from the DNA. In the table there are around 170,000 clones, 80% to 90% of which are singletons. This rearrangement joins TRBV2 to TRBJ2-2; 8 bases are a match to TRBD2. Sequenced sample: peripheral blood. The sequence derives from a man aged 30 to 39 with active or convalescent COVID-19. In nucleotides, the CDR3 is TGTGCCGACCGACTAGCGCCGAACACCGGGGAGCTGTTTTTT. Translation: CADRLAPNTGELFF. The full variable domain, with the rest looked up from reference TRBV2 and TRBJ2-2, is EPEVTQTPSHQVTQMGQEVILRCVPISNHLYFYWYRQILGQKVEFLVSFYNNEISEKSEIFDDQFSVERPDGSNFTLKIRSTKLEDSAMYFCADRLAPNTGELFFGEGSRLTVL.